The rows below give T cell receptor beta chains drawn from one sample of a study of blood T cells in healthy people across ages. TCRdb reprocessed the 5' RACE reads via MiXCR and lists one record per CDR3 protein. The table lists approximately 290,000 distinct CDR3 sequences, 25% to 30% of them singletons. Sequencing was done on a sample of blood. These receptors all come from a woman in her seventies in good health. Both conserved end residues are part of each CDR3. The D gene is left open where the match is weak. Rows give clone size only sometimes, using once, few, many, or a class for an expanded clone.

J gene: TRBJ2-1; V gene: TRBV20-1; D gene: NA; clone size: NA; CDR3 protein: CSGWQGLEQFF; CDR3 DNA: TGCAGTGGATGGCAGGGACTTGAGCAGTTCTTC
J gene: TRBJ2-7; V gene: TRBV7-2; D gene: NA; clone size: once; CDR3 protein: CASSLGTVSYEQYF; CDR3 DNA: TGTGCCAGCAGCTTAGGGACAGTATCCTACGAGCAGTACTTC
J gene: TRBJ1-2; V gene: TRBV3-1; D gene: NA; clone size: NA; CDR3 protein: CASSQAGNNNNYGYTF; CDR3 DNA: TGTGCCAGCAGCCAAGCGGGTAACAACAACAACTATGGCTACACCTTC
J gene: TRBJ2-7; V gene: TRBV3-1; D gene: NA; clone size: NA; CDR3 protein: CASSQDGSEQYF; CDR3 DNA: TGTGCCAGCAGCCAAGATGGCAGCGAGCAGTACTTC
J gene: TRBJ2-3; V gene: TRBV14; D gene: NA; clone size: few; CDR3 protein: CASSFDRDTQYF; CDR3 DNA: TGTGCCAGCTCTTTCGACCGAGATACGCAGTATTTT
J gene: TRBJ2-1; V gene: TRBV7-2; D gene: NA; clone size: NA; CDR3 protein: CASSLRGRKHNEQFF; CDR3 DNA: TGTGCCAGCAGCTTAAGGGGCAGAAAACACAATGAGCAGTTCTTC
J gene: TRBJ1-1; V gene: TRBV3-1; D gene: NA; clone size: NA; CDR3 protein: CASSQTGGQNTEAFF; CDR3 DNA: TGTGCCAGCAGCCAAACGGGGGGCCAGAACACTGAAGCTTTCTTT
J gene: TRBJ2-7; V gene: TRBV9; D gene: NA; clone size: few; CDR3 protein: CASSGGTGLVYEQYF; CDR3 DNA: TGTGCCAGCAGCGGCGGGACCGGTTTGGTCTACGAGCAGTACTTC
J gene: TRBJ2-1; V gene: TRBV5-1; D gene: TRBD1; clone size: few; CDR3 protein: CASSFRAQNRGLSNEQFF; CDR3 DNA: TGCGCCAGCAGCTTCCGGGCCCAGAACAGGGGGCTATCCAATGAGCAGTTCTTC
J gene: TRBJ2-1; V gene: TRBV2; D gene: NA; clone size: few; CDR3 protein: CASSEDSLGGNEQFF; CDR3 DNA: TGTGCCAGCAGTGAGGACAGCCTCGGGGGCAATGAGCAGTTCTTC